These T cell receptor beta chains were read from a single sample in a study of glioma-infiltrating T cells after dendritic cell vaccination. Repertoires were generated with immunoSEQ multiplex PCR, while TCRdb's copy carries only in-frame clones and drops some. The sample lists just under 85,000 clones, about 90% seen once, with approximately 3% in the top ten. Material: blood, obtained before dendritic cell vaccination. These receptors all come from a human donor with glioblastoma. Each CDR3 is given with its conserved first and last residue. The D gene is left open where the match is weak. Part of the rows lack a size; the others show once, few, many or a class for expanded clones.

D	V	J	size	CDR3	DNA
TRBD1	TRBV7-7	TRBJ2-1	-	CASSPTRTGSYNEQFF	TGTGCTAGCAGCCCCACCCGGACAGGGAGCTACAATGAGCAGTTCTTC
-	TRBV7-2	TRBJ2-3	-	CASGRGGTDTQYF	TGTGCCAGCGGGAGGGGGGGCACAGATACGCAGTATTTT
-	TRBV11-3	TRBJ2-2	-	CASSQGLIPGELFF	TGTGCCAGCAGCCAGGGACTTATTCCAGGGGAGCTGTTTTTT
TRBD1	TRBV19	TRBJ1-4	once	CATTTGEPTNEKLFF	TGTGCCACTACGACAGGGGAACCAACTAATGAAAAACTGTTTTTT
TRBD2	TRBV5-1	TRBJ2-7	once	CASSLDGGRAREQYF	TGCGCCAGCAGCTTGGATGGCGGGAGGGCCCGGGAGCAGTACTTC
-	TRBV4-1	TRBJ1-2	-	CASSQDQAWEKHGYTF	TGCGCCAGCAGCCAAGACCAGGCATGGGAGAAACATGGCTACACCTTC
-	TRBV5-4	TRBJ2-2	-	CASSYPGAGELFF	TGTGCCAGCAGCTATCCAGGGGCCGGGGAGCTGTTTTTT
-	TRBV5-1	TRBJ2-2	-	CASSLGQLRGTYQGGTGELFF	TGCGCCAGCAGCTTGGGCCAACTAAGAGGGACGTACCAGGGAGGCACCGGGGAGCTGTTTTTT
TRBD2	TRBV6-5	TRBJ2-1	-	CASAGGYPPGNEQFF	TGTGCCAGCGCGGGAGGTTACCCTCCTGGCAATGAGCAGTTCTTC
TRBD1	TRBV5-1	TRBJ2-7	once	CASSSGQADEQYF	TGCGCCAGCAGCAGCGGACAGGCGGACGAGCAGTACTTC
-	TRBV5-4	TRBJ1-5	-	CASSFSRDGNQPQHF	TGTGCCAGCAGCTTTTCGCGGGACGGCAATCAGCCCCAGCATTTT
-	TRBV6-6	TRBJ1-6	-	CASSYSRSDSPLHF	TGTGCCAGCAGTTACTCCCGGTCTGATTCACCCCTCCACTTT
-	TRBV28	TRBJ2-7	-	CASGRQRSSYEQYF	TGTGCCAGCGGGCGACAGCGAAGCTCCTACGAGCAGTACTTC
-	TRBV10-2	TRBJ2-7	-	CASLGLSYEQYF	TGCGCCAGTTTGGGCCTTTCCTACGAGCAGTACTTC
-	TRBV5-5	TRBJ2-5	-	CASSLAGLETQYF	TGTGCCAGCAGCTTAGCCGGGTTGGAGACCCAGTACTTC
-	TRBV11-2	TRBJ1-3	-	CASAIAVSGNTIYF	TGTGCCAGCGCAATCGCAGTCTCCGGAAACACCATATATTTT
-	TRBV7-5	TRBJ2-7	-	CARSLATEYEQYF	TGTGCCAGAAGCTTAGCGACGGAGTACGAGCAGTACTTC
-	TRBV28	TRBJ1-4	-	CASTNNFSWGELFF	TGTGCCAGCACCAACAACTTCAGTTGGGGGGAACTGTTTTTT
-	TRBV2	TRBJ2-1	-	CASSENLGRNEQFF	TGTGCCAGCAGTGAAAATTTGGGGAGGAATGAGCAGTTCTTC
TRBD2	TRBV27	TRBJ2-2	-	CASSASGRANTGELFF	TGTGCCAGCAGCGCTAGCGGGAGGGCGAACACCGGGGAGCTGTTTTTT
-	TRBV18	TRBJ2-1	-	CASSPLRTGGVNNEQFF	TGTGCCAGCTCACCACTTCGAACCGGAGGGGTTAACAATGAGCAGTTCTTC
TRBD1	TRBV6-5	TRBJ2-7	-	CASTQPGQVREQYF	TGTGCCAGCACCCAACCGGGACAGGTCCGTGAGCAGTACTTC
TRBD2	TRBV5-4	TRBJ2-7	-	CASSEGTSGIIPYEQYF	TGTGCCAGCAGCGAAGGGACTAGCGGGATTATACCCTACGAGCAGTACTTC
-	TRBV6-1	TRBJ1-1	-	CASRMTGNTEAFF	TGTGCCAGCAGGATGACAGGGAACACTGAAGCTTTCTTT
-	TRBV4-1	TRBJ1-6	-	CASSQQAGVPNSPLHF	TGCGCCAGCAGCCAACAGGCCGGGGTACCCAATTCACCCCTCCACTTT
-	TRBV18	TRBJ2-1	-	CASSSDRPHYNEQFF	TGTGCCAGCTCATCTGACAGACCCCACTACAATGAGCAGTTCTTC
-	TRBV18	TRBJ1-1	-	CASSPAGSVVEAFF	TGTGCCAGCTCACCGGCGGGTTCCGTCGTTGAAGCTTTCTTT